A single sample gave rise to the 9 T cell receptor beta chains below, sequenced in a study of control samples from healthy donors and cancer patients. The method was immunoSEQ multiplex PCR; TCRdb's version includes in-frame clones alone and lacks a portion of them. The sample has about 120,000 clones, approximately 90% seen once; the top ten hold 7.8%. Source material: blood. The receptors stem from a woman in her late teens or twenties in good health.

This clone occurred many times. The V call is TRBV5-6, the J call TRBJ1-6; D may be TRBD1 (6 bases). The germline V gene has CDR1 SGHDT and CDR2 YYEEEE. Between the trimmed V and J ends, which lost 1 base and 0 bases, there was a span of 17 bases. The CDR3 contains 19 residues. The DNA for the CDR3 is TGTGCCAGCAGCTTGTATGGGGAGGGACAAGGCTCCTATAATTCACCCCTCCACTTT. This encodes CASSLYGEGQGSYNSPLHF.

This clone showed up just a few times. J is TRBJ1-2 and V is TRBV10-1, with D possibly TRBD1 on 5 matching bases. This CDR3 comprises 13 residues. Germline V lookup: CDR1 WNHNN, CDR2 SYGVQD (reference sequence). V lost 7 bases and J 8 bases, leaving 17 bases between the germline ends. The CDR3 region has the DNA TGCGCCAGCATCCTCCGGGGGGTGCGGGGCTACACCTTC. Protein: CASILRGVRGYTF.

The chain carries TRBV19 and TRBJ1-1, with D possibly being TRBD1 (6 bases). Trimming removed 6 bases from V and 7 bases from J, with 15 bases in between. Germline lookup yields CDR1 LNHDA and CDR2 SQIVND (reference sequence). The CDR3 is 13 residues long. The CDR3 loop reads CASRPTGRGEAFF. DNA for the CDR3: TGTGCCAGTAGACCGACAGGACGAGGTGAAGCTTTCTTT.

The CDR3 DNA follows: TGTGCCAGCAGCAAAGAAAGGACTAGCGGCATCACAGATACGCAGTATTTT. Translation gives CASSKERTSGITDTQYF. The chain recombines TRBV21-1 with TRBJ2-3; the tabulated D call, TRBD2, remains unverified against the DNA. TRBV21-1 is a known pseudogene. The CDR3 totals 17 residues.

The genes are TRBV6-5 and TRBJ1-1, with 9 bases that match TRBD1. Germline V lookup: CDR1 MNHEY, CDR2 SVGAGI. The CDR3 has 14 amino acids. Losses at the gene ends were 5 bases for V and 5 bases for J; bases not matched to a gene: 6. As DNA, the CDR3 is TGTGCCAGCAGTCAATGGACAGGGGCTACTGAAGCTTTCTTT. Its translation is CASSQWTGATEAFF.

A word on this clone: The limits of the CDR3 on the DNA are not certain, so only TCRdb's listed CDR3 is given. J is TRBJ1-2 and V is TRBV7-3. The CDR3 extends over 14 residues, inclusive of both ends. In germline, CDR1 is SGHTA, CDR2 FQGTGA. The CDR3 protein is CASNFGEGSGKLTF.

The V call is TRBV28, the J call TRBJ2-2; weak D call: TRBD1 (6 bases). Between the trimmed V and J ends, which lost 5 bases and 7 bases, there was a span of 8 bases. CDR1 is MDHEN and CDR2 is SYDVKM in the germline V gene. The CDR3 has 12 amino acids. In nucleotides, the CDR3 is TGTGCCAGCAGTCCCAGGGGCGGGGAGCTGTTTTTT. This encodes CASSPRGGELFF.

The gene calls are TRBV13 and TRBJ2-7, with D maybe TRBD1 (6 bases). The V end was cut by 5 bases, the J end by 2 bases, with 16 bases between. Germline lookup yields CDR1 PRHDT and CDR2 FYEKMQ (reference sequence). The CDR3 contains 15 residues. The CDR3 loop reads CASSLQGPSTYEQYF. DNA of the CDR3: TGTGCCAGCAGCCTACAGGGTCCCTCGACCTACGAGCAGTACTTC.

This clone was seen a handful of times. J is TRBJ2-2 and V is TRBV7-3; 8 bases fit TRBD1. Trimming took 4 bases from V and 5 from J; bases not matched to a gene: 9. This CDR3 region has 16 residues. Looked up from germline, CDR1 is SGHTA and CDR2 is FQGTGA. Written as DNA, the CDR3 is TGTGCCAGCAGCTCCAACCCCAGGGGGCTTACCGGGGAGCTGTTTTTT. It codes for CASSSNPRGLTGELFF.